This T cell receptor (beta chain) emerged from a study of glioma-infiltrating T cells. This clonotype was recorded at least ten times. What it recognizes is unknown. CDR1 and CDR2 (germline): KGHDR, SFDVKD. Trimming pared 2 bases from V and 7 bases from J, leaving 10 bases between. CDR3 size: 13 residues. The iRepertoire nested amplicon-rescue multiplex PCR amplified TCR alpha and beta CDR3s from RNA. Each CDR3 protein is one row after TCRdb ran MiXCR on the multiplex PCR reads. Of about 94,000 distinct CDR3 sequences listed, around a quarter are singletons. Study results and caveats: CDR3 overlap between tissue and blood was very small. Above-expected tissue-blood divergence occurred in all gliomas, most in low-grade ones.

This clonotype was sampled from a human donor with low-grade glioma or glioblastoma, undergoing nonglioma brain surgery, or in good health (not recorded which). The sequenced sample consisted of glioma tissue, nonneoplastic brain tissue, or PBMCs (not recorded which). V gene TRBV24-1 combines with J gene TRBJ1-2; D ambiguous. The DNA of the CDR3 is TGTGCCACCAGTGATTCCGGGTTCTCTGGCTACACCTTC. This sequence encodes CATSDSGFSGYTF.